The clone carrying this T cell receptor (beta chain) was found a few times. This specimen comes from a study of patients and donors after allogeneic stem cell transplantation. Per the germline V gene, CDR1 is SGHVS and CDR2 is FQNEAQ. The V and J ends lost 1 base and 4 bases, in that order; junction bases with no gene match: 5. The CDR3 loop spans 15 amino acids. TCRdb reprocessed the RT-PCR reads via MiXCR and lists one record per CDR3 protein. The table shows hundreds of thousands of distinct CDR3 sequences, with roughly 16% occurring only once. The sample comprised blood, either unsorted or a sorted T cell fraction (not recorded which). This TCR came from a human donor who was either an allogeneic HSCT recipient or a stem cell or donor lymphocyte infusion donor (not recorded which). It is not recorded whose cells these are; they may come from a transplant donor. The gene calls are TRBV7-8 and TRBJ2-3; 7 bases match TRBD1. For the CDR3, the DNA is TGTGCCAGCAGCTTAGTAGGGGGCCGCGCAGATACGCAGTATTTT. The encoded protein is CASSLVGGRADTQYF.